This T cell receptor beta chain came from a study of cytomegalovirus exposure and HLA in healthy donors. CDR1 SGHNT and CDR2 YYREEE come from the germline V gene (reference sequence). V shed 4 bases and J 3 bases; nucleotides not matched to a gene: 5. CDR3 length: 14 residues. PCR used 60 Vbeta primers and 13 Jbeta primers. Assay used: immunoSEQ multiplex PCR; TCRdb lists only in-frame clones, some missing. The sample is made up of 40,000 to 65,000 clones, and the top ten hold roughly 25% of it. The TCR originated in a middle-aged man in good health and CMV-seropositive. V gene TRBV5-4 combines with J gene TRBJ2-3, with 7 bases identical to TRBD1. Sequencing was carried out using PBMCs. Here the CDR3 reads CASSLGQETDTQYF. DNA for the CDR3: TGTGCCAGCAGCCTAGGACAGGAAACAGATACGCAGTATTTT.